These 3 T cell receptor beta chains came from one sample sequenced in a study of T cell responses to AZD1222 COVID-19 vaccine. Some clones are missing from TCRdb's copy, which holds only in-frame ones; the method was immunoSEQ multiplex PCR. The table shows 70,000 to 90,000 clones, with 70% to 85% occurring only once. This sample comprised peripheral blood, obtained on day 0 of AZD1222 vaccination. These receptors all come from an adult in good health.

V gene TRBV5-1 combines with J gene TRBJ2-7; D may be TRBD1 (5 bases). Germline CDR1 reads SGHRS; CDR2 reads YFSETQ. The germline V and J ends were trimmed by 4 bases and 2 bases, with 13 bases remaining between them. The CDR3 extends over 14 amino acids. The CDR3 nucleotides are TGCGCCAGCAGCCAAACGACAGCTACCTACGAGCAGTACTTC. It encodes CASSQTTATYEQYF.

This clone came up a few times. J is TRBJ1-6 and V is TRBV4-1; D remains unclear. CDR1 is MGHRA and CDR2 is YSYEKL in the germline V gene. Trimming stripped 0 bases from V and 6 bases from J, with 21 bases between. The CDR3 is 19 amino acids. CDR3 sequence reads: CASSQEGNPKRRINSPLHF. DNA for the CDR3: TGCGCCAGCAGCCAAGAAGGGAATCCTAAAAGACGGATTAATTCACCCCTCCACTTT.

In this sample, this clone turned up many times. The chain couples TRBV24-1 to TRBJ2-5; possible D gene TRBD2, 6 bases. CDR3 length equals 13 residues. CDR1 and CDR2 (germline): KGHDR, SFDVKD. V was cut by 5 bases and J by 4 bases, with 10 bases left in between. This CDR3 reads CATSGGVLETQYF. CDR3 sequence (DNA): TGTGCCACCAGTGGGGGGGTTCTAGAGACCCAGTACTTC.